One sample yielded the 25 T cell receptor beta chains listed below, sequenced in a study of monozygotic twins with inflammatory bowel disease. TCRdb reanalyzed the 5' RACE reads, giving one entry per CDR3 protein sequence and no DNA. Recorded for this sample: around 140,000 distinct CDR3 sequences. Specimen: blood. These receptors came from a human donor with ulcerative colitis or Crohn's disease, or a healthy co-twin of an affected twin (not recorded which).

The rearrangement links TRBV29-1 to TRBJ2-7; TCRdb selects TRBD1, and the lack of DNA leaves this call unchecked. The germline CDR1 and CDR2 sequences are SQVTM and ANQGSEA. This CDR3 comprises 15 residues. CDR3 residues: CSVEDPDRETYEQYF.

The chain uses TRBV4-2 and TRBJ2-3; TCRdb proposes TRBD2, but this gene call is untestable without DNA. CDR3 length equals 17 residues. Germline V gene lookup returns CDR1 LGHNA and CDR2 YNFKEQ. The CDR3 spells CASSQVEFRAETDTQYF.

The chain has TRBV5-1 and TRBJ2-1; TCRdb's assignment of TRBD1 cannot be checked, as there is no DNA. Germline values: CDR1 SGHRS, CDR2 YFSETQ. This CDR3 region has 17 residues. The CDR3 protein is CASSPDPGVSSYNEQFF.

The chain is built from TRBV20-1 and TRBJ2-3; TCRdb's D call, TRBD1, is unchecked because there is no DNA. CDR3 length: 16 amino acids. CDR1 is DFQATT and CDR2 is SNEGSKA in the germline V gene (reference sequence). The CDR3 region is CSASPPQGRGTDTQYF.

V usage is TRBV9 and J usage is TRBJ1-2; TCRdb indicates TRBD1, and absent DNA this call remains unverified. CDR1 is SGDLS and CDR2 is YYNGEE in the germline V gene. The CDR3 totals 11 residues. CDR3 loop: CASGEVGAPTF.

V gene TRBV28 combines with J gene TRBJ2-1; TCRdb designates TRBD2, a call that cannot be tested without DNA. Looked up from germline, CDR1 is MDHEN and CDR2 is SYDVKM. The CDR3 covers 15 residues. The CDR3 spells CASSPRGLQTNEQFF.

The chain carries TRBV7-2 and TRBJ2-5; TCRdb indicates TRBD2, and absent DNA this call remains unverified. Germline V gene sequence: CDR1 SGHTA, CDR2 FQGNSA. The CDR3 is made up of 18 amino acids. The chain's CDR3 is CASSLAQTSGGVQETQYF.

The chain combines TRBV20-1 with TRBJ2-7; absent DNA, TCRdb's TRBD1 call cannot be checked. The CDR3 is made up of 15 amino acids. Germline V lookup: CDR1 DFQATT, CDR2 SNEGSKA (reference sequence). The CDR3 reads CSARSLRDSPYEQYF.

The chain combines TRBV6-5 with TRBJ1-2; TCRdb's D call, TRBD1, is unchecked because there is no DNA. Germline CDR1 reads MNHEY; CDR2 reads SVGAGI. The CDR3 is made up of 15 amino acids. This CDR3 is CASSYSGSVPYGYTF.

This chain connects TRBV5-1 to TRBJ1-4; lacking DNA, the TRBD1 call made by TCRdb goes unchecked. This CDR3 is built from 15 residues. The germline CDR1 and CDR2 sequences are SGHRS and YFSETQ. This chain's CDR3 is CASSSRDRGNEKLFF. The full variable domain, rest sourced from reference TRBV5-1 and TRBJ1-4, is KAGVTQTPRYLIKTRGQQVTLSCSPISGHRSVSWYQQTPGQGLQFLFEYFSETQRNKGNFPGRFSGRQFSNSRSEMNVSTLELGDSALYLCASSSRDRGNEKLFFGSGTQLSVL.

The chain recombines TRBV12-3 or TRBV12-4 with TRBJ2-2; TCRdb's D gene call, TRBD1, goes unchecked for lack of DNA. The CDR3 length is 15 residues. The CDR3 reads CASNTGTDYTGELFF.

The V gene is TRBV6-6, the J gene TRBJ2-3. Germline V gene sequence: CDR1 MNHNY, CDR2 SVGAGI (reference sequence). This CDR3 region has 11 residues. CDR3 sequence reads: CASRLRDTQYF.

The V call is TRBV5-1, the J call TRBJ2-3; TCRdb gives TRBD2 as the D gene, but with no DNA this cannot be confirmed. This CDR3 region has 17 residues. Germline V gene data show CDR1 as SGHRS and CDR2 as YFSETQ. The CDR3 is CASSLRPLAFQTDTQYF.

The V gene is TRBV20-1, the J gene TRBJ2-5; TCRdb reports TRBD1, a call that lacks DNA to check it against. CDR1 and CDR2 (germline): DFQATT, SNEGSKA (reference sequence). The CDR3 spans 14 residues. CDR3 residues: CSAHYGAYQETQYF.

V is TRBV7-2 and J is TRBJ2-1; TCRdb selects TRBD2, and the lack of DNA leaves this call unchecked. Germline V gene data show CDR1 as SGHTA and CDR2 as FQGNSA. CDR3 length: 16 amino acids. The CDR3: CASSLGVSGGNNEQFF.

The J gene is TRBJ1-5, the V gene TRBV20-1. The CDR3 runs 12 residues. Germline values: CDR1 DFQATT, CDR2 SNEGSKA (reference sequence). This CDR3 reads CSARDPDQPQHF.

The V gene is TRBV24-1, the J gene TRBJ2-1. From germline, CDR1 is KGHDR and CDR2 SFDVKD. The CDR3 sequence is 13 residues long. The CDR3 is CATSDLRGNEQFF.

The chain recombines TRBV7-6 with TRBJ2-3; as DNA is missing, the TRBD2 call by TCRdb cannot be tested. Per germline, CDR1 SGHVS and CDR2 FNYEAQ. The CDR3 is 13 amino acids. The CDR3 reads CASSPDFTDTQYF.

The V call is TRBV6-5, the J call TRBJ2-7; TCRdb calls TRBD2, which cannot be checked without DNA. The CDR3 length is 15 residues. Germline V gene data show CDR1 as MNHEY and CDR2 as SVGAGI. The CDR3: CASSYSGPQIVGQYF.

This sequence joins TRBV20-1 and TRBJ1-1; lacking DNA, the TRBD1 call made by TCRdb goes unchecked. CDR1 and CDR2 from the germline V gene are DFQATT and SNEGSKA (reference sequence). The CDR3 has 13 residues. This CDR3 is CSANRAGATEAFF.

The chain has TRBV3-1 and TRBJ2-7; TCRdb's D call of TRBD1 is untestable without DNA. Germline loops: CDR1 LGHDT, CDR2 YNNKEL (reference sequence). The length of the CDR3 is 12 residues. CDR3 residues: CASRGDRVEQYF.

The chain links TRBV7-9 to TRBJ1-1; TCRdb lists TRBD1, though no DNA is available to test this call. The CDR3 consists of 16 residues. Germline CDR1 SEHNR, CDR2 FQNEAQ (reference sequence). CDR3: CASSPQTGGQDTEAFF.

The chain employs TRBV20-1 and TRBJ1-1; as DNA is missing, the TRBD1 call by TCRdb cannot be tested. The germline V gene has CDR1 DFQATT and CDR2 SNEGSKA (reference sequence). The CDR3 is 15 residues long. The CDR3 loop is CSARVPRSGATEAFF.

The CDR3 reads CSAREGGLAGFGQFF. The genes are TRBV20-1 and TRBJ2-1; the D call from TCRdb, TRBD2, cannot be confirmed without DNA. This CDR3 has 15 residues. The germline gives CDR1 DFQATT, CDR2 SNEGSKA (reference sequence).

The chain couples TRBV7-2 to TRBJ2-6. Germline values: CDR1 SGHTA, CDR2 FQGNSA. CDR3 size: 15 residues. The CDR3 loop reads CASRNQNSGANVLTF.